The sequence of this TCR beta chain was determined in a study of T cells in Graves' hyperthyroidism and ophthalmopathy. Study in general: Sampling of peripheral blood happened at initial diagnosis, prior to any treatment. Study-wide results and caveats: Blood held most thyroid clonotypes expanded above 0.001 frequency.

With respect to this clonotype: Antigen unknown.

The CDR3 length is 13 residues. The germline V gene encodes CDR1 SGHTA and CDR2 FQGTGA. Trimming removed 1 base from V and 7 bases from J, with 7 bases in between. PBMCs were derived from roughly 10 ml fresh peripheral blood. TCR beta CDR3 regions were amplified from RNA transcripts. A set of HTBI primers served as the primers for a first-round RT-PCR of the TCR CDR3. TCRdb used MiXCR to reprocess the multiplex PCR reads, holding one entry per CDR3 protein. The repertoire consists of about 640,000 distinct CDR3 sequences, with less than 25% occurring once and the leading ten covering about 35%. The sample consisted of blood. V usage is TRBV7-3 and J usage is TRBJ2-2; D uncertain. This TCR derives from a man aged 30-40 years with Graves' ophthalmopathy. CDR3 DNA: TGTGCCAGCAGCTTAAGGCTCAGCGGGGAGCTGTTTTTT. Translation: CASSLRLSGELFF.